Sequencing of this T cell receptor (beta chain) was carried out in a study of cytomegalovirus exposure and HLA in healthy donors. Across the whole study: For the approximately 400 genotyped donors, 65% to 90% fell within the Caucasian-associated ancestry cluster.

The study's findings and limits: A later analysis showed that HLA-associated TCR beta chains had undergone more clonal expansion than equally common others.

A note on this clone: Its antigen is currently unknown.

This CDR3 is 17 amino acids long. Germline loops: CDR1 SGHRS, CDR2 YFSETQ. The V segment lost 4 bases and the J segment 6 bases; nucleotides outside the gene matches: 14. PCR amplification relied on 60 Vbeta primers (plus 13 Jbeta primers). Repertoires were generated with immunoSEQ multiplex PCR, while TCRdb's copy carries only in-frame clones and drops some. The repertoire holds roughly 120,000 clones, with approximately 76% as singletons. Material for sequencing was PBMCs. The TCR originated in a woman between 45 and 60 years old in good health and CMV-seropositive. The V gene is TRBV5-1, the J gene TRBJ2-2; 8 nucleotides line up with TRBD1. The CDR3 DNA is TGCGCCAGCAGCCTGTCTGACAGGGGTCGGAAACCCGGGGAGCTGTTTTTT. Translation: CASSLSDRGRKPGELFF.